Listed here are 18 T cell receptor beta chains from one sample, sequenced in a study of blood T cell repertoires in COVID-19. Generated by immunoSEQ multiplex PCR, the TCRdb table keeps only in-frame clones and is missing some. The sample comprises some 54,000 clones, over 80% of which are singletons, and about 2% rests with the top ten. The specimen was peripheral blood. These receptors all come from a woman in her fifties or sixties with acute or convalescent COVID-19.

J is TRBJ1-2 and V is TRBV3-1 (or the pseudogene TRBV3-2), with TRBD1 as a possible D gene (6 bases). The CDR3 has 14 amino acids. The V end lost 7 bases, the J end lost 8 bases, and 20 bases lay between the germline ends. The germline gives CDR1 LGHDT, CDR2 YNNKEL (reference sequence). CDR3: CASNSRGGSRGYTF. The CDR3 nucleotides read TGTGCCAGCAACAGCCGCGGGGGCAGTCGAGGCTACACCTTC.

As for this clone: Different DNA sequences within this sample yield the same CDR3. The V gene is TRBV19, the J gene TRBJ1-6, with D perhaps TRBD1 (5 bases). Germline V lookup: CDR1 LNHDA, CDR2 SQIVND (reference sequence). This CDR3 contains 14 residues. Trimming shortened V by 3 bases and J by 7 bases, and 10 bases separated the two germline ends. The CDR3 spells CASSIQGANSPLHF. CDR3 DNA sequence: TGTGCCAGTAGTATTCAAGGGGCGAATTCACCCCTCCACTTT.

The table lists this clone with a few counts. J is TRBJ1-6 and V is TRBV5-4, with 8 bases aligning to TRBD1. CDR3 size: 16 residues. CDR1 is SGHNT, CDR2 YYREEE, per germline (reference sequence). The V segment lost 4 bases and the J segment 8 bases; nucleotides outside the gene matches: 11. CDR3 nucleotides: TGTGCCAGCAGCGACCTCTATACAGGGGGGGATTCACCCCTCCACTTT. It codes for CASSDLYTGGDSPLHF.

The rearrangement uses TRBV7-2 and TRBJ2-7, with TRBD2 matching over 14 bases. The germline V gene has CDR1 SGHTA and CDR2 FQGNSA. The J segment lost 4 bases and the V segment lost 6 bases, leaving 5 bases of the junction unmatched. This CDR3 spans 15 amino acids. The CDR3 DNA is TGTGCCAGCAGATTGGGACTAGCGGGAGCGTACGAGCAGTACTTC. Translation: CASRLGLAGAYEQYF.

The CDR3 DNA reads TGCAGCGTTGCGACAGATGGAAACACCATATATTTT. It encodes CSVATDGNTIYF. The V call is TRBV29-1, the J call TRBJ1-3; D perhaps matches TRBD1 (5 bases). The length of the CDR3 is 12 residues. Germline V gene sequence: CDR1 SQVTM, CDR2 ANQGSEA. The V end lost 4 bases, the J end lost 3 bases, and 7 bases lay between the germline ends.

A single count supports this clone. This chain's CDR3 is CASSLEKGLRGQPQHF. Here the CDR3 DNA reads TGTGCCAGCAGCTTAGAGAAAGGACTTCGGGGGCAGCCCCAGCATTTT. This chain joins TRBV7-2 and TRBJ1-5; weak D call: TRBD1 (5 bases). Germline loops: CDR1 SGHTA, CDR2 FQGNSA. The CDR3 covers 16 residues. Deletions cut 1 base from V and 7 bases from J, with 17 bases between.

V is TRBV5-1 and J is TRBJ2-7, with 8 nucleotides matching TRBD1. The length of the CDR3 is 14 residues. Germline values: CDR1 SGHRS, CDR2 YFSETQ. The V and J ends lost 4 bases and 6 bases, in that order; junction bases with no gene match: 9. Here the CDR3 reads CASSLPGTGGEQYF. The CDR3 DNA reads TGCGCCAGCAGCCTGCCCGGGACAGGCGGCGAGCAGTACTTC.

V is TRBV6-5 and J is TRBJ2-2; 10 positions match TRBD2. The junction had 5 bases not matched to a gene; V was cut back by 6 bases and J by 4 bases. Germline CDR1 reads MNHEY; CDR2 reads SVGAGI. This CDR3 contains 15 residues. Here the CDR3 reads CASRAGGRGTGELFF. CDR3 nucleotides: TGTGCCAGCAGAGCGGGAGGGCGTGGCACCGGGGAGCTGTTTTTT.

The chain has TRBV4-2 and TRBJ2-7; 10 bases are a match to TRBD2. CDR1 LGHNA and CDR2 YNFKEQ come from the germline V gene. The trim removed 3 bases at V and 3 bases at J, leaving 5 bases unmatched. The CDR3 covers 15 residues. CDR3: CASSQELAGHYEQYF. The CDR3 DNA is TGTGCCAGCAGCCAGGAACTAGCGGGGCACTACGAGCAGTACTTC.

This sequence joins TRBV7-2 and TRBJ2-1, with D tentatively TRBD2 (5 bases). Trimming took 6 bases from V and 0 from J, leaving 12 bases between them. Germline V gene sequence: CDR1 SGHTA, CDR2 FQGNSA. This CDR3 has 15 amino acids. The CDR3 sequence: CASSEASPSYNEQFF. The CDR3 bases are TGTGCCAGCAGTGAGGCTAGCCCCTCCTACAATGAGCAGTTCTTC.

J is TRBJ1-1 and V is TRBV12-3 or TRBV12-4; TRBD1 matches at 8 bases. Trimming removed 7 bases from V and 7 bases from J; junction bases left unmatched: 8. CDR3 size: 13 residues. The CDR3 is CASIGTGGYEAFF. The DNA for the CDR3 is TGTGCCAGCATAGGGACAGGAGGTTATGAAGCTTTCTTT.

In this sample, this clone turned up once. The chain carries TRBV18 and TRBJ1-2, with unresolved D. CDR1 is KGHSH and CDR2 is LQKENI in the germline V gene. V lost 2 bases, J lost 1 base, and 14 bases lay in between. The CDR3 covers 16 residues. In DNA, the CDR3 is TGTGCCAGCTCACCAGGGCTTGGAGGGATTAACTATGGCTACACCTTC. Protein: CASSPGLGGINYGYTF.

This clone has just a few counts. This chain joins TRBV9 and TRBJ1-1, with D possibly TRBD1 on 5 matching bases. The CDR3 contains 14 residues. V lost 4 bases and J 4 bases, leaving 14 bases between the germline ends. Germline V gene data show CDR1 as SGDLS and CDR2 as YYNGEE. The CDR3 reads CASSLGAGGTEAFF. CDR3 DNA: TGTGCCAGCAGCCTCGGGGCCGGGGGCACTGAAGCTTTCTTT. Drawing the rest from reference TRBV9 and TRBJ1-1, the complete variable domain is DSGVTQTPKHLITATGQRVTLRCSPRSGDLSVYWYQQSLDQGLQFLIQYYNGEERAKGNILERFSAQQFPDLHSELNLSSLELGDSALYFCASSLGAGGTEAFFGQGTRLTVV.

The CDR3 sequence: CASSAGSTYEQYF. Here the CDR3 DNA reads TGCGCCAGCAGCGCGGGGTCTACTTACGAGCAGTACTTC. The chain uses TRBV5-1 and TRBJ2-7; the D gene is possibly TRBD2 (6 bases). Per the germline V gene, CDR1 is SGHRS and CDR2 is YFSETQ. Trimming stripped 4 bases from V and 4 bases from J, with 12 bases between. CDR3 length: 13 amino acids.

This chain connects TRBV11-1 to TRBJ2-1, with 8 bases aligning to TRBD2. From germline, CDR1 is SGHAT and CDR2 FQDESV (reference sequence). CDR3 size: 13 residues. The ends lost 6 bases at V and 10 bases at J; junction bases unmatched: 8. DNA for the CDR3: TGTGCCAGCAGTTTCGGACTAGCTGGGGAGCAGTTCTTC. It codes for CASSFGLAGEQFF.

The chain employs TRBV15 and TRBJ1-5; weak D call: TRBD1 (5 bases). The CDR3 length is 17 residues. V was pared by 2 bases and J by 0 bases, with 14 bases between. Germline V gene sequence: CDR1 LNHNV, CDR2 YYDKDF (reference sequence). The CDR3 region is CATSRPLSTGSNQPQHF. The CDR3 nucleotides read TGTGCCACCAGCAGACCGCTTTCCACAGGTAGCAATCAGCCCCAGCATTTT.

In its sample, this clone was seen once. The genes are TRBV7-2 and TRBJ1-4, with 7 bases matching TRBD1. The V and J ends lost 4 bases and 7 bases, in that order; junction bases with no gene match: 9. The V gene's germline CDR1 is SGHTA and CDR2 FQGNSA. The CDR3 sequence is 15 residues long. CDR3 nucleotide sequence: TGTGCCAGCAGCTCTTACGGGACAGCCAGTGAAAAACTGTTTTTT. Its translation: CASSSYGTASEKLFF.

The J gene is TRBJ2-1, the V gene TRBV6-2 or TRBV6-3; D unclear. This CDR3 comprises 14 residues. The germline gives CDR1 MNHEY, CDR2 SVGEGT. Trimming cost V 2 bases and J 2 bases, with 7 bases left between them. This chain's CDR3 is CASSYSRPYNEQFF. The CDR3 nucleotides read TGTGCCAGCAGTTACAGCAGGCCCTACAATGAGCAGTTCTTC.